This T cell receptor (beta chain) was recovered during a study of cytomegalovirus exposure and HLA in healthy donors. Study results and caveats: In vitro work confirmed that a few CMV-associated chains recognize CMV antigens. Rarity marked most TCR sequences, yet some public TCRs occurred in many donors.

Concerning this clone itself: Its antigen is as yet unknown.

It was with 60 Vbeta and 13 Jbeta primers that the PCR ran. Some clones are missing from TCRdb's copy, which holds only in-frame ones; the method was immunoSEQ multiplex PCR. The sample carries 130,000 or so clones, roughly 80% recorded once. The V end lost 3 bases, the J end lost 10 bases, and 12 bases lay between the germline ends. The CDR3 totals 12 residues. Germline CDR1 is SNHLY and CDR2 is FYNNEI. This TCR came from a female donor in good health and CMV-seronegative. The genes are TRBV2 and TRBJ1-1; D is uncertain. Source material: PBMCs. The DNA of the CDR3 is TGTGCCAGCAGTGAGCAGGTCCTGGGAGCTTTCTTT. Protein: CASSEQVLGAFF.